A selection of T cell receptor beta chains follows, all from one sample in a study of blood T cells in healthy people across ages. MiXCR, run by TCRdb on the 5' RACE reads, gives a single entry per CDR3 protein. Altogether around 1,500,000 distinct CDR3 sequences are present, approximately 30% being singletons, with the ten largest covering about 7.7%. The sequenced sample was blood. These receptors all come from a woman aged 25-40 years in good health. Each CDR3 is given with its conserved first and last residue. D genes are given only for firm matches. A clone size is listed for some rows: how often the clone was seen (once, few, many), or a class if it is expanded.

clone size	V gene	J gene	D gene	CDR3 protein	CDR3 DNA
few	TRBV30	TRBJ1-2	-	CAWSVRVSTPGGYTF	TGTGCCTGGAGTGTACGGGTATCCACCCCGGGCGGCTACACCTTC
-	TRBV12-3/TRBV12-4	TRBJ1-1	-	CASAPPGGFEAFF	TGTGCCAGCGCCCCTCCTGGAGGGTTTGAAGCTTTCTTT
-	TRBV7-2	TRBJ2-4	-	CASSLALRTSSPYF	TGTGCCAGCAGCTTAGCGCTTAGAACTAGCAGTCCCTACTTC
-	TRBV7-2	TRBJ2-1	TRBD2	CASSLHLRLAGDNEQFF	TGTGCCAGCAGCTTGCACCTTCGACTAGCGGGAGACAATGAGCAGTTCTTC
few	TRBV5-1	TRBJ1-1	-	CASGRTGNTEAFF	TGCGCCAGCGGACGAACAGGGAACACTGAAGCTTTCTTT
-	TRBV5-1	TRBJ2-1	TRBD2	CAGSTSGNYNEQFF	TGCGCCGGCAGCACGAGCGGGAACTACAATGAGCAGTTCTTC
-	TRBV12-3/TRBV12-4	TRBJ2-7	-	CASSVTADEQYF	TGTGCCAGCAGTGTGACAGCAGACGAGCAGTACTTC
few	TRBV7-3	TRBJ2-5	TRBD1	CASSSNRDRGLNEQYF	TGTGCCAGCAGCTCGAACAGGGACAGGGGTCTGAATGAGCAGTACTTC
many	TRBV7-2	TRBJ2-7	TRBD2	CASSLWTSGRYEQYF	TGTGCCAGCAGCTTGTGGACTAGCGGGAGGTACGAGCAGTACTTC
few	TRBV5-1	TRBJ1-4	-	CASSLEGRGVNEKLFF	TGCGCCAGCAGCTTGGAGGGACGAGGAGTTAATGAAAAACTGTTTTTT
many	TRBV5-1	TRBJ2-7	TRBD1	CASSLLGQVSYEQYF	TGCGCCAGCAGCTTGCTGGGACAGGTCTCCTACGAGCAGTACTTC
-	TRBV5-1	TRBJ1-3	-	CASSSVSESGNTIYF	TGCGCCAGCAGCTCCGTTAGTGAGTCTGGAAACACCATATATTTT
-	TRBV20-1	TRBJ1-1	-	CSAPGQKMNTEAFF	TGCAGTGCTCCAGGGCAGAAGATGAACACTGAAGCTTTCTTT
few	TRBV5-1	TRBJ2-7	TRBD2	CASSSGETRSVEQYF	TGCGCCAGCAGCAGCGGGGAGACCCGAAGCGTCGAGCAGTACTTC
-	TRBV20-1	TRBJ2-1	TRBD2	CSANSGSRGDEQFF	TGCAGTGCTAATAGCGGGAGTCGCGGGGATGAGCAGTTCTTC
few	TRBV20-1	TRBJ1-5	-	CSASRGTVNQPQHF	TGCAGTGCTTCCCGGGGCACCGTCAATCAGCCCCAGCATTTT
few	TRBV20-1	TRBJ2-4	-	CSAYSGGAKNIQYF	TGCAGTGCTTACTCCGGAGGGGCCAAAAACATTCAGTACTTC
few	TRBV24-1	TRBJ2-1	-	CATSDSRGSYNEQFF	TGTGCCACCAGTGACTCCCGCGGCTCCTACAATGAGCAGTTCTTC